This TCR beta chain was retrieved from a study of blood T cell repertoires in COVID-19. Study background: Acute and convalescent COVID-19 specimens originated in the United States, Italy and Spain. The cDNA or gDNA used as material had been derived from T cells, B-cell-depleted T cells, or PBMCs.

The trim removed 0 bases at V and 10 bases at J, leaving 10 bases unmatched. The CDR3 is 16 residues long. Germline CDR1 is MNHEY and CDR2 is SVGAGI. As handled by the study authors: Researchers report that nucleated cell counts were estimated from reference gene primer amplification. Measured with immunoSEQ multiplex PCR; TCRdb has only the in-frame clones, and not every one. V, J and clone size reflect that table, while D and trimming were determined from the DNA. The repertoire holds approximately 29,000 clones, with 81% as singletons. The TCR sequence derives from a woman aged 55-69 years with acute or convalescent COVID-19. Sequenced input: peripheral blood. This chain connects TRBV6-5 to TRBJ2-1; TRBD2 matches at 9 bases. CDR3: CASSYSNAGGPNEQFF. In DNA form, the CDR3 reads TGTGCCAGCAGTTACTCCAATGCGGGGGGGCCGAACGAGCAGTTCTTC.